This T cell receptor (beta chain) emerged from a study of shared clonotypes between healthy human individuals. In the original analysis: Filtering was not the same, since immunoSEQ gave junction-only sequences without quality scores. Libraries were prepared by immunoSEQ multiplex PCR; TCRdb keeps only in-frame clonotypes and omits some of them. V and J calls and clone size follow that table, whereas D and trimming were derived from the DNA. The sample has about a million clones, around 75% seen once. To note about this clone: Antigen unknown.

V shed 5 bases and J 14 bases; nucleotides not matched to a gene: 11. Looked up from germline, CDR1 is SQVTM and CDR2 is ANQGSEA. This CDR3 has 12 residues. Findings of the study overall: Larger estimated richness was generally seen in naive subsets than in memory subsets. Shared clonotypes: approximately 4.5% naive CD4, under 4% naive CD8, about 2.5% memory CD4, about 0.41% memory CD8. Investigators expected sequencing depth to affect clonotype sharing among donors.

The chain is built from TRBV29-1 and TRBJ2-2; 7 bases are a match to TRBD2. The source of this sequence is a man aged 18 to 29 in good health. Specimen: memory CD4+ T cells sorted from blood. Regarding subset: CD45RA-negative fraction. The CDR3 region has the DNA TGCAGCGTTAGTGGCGACCTAGCGGAACTGTTTTTT. Translating gives CSVSGDLAELFF.